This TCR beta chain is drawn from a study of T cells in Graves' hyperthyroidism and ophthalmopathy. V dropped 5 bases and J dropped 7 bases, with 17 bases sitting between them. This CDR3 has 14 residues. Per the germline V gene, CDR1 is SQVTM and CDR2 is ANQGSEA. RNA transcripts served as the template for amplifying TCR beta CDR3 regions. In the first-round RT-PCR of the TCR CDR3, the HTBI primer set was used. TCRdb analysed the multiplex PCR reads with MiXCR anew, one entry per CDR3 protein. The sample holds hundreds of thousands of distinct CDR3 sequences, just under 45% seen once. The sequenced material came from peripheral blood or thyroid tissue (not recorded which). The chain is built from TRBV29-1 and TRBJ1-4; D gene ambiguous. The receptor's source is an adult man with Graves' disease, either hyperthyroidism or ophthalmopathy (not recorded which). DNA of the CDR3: TGCAGCGTTACCGGACCTGGGCGGGGTGAAAAACTGTTTTTT. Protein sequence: CSVTGPGRGEKLFF.